The 31 T cell receptor beta chains below all came from one sample that was sequenced in a study of regulatory T cells in long-lasting Graves disease. Construction of the TCR beta libraries employed iRepertoire HTBI primers in conjunction with Arm-PCR of CDR3 regions. MiXCR, run by TCRdb on the multiplex PCR reads, gives a single entry per CDR3 protein. The profile shows around 400,000 distinct CDR3 sequences, roughly 23% of them singletons. The time point was: persistent/refractory GD, antithyroid drugs over 5 years with positive TRAb. The TCR library was made from RNA extracted from PBMCs. Sequencing was performed on peripheral blood mononuclear cells (PBMCs), taken when the disease was refractory, from a patient treated with antithyroid drugs. All receptors come from a woman in her thirties or forties with Graves disease.

V usage is TRBV6-1 and J usage is TRBJ2-7; possible D gene TRBD2, 6 bases. The germline V and J ends were trimmed by 4 bases and 2 bases, with 12 bases remaining between them. CDR1 is MNHNS, CDR2 SASEGT, per germline. The CDR3 length is 14 residues. Here the CDR3 reads CASSAGGDTYEQYF. The CDR3 region has the DNA TGTGCCAGCAGTGCCGGGGGTGATACCTACGAGCAGTACTTC.

This clonotype was counted at least ten times. This chain joins TRBV2 and TRBJ2-7, with TRBD1 matching 7 bases. V dropped 4 bases and J dropped 3; count of bases not matched to a gene: 3. Germline V gene lookup returns CDR1 SNHLY and CDR2 FYNNEI. The CDR3 totals 13 residues. The CDR3 reads CASSGQGHYEQYF. DNA for the CDR3: TGTGCCAGCAGTGGACAGGGCCACTACGAGCAGTACTTC. Together with reference TRBV2 and TRBJ2-7, the CDR3 gives the full variable domain: EPEVTQTPSHQVTQMGQEVILRCVPISNHLYFYWYRQILGQKVEFLVSFYNNEISEKSEIFDDQFSVERPDGSNFTLKIRSTKLEDSAMYFCASSGQGHYEQYFGPGTRLTVT.

This chain links TRBV27 with TRBJ2-2, with TRBD2 matching over 8 bases. The length of the CDR3 is 14 residues. Germline V CDR1 and CDR2: MNHEY, SMNVEV (reference sequence). Trimming removed 8 bases from V and 2 bases from J; junction bases left unmatched: 4. CDR3 sequence reads: CASQTSVNTGELFF. The CDR3 DNA sequence: TGTGCCAGCCAGACTAGCGTTAACACCGGGGAGCTGTTTTTT.

There are a few counts of this clonotype. CDR3 sequence reads: CASIATNTGELFF. The CDR3 nucleotides read TGCGCCAGCATAGCGACGAACACCGGGGAGCTGTTTTTT. J is TRBJ2-2 and V is TRBV5-1; tentatively, D is TRBD2 (5 bases). This CDR3 is 13 amino acids long. Trimming shortened V by 6 bases and J by 0 bases, and 6 bases separated the two germline ends. Germline V lookup: CDR1 SGHRS, CDR2 YFSETQ.

V usage is TRBV6-5 and J usage is TRBJ1-5; D is unclear. The CDR3 has 14 amino acids. Germline CDR1 is MNHEY and CDR2 is SVGAGI. Trimming removed 4 bases from V and 9 bases from J, with 16 bases in between. The CDR3 nucleotides read TGTGCCAGCAGTTCAGATCTATGGAAGCGGCCCCAGCATTTT. As protein: CASSSDLWKRPQHF.

The rearrangement uses TRBV6-6 and TRBJ1-3; unclear D gene. The CDR3 totals 14 residues. Germline V CDR1 and CDR2: MNHNY, SVGAGI (reference sequence). With 0 bases removed from V and 3 bases from J, the gap between germline ends came to 6 bases. The CDR3 loop is CASSYSWSGNTIYF. CDR3 DNA: TGTGCCAGCAGTTACTCGTGGAGTGGAAACACCATATATTTT.

The rearrangement joins TRBV5-8 to TRBJ1-5, with 7 bases that match TRBD1. V shed 2 bases and J 5 bases; nucleotides not matched to a gene: 10. Germline lookup yields CDR1 SGHTS and CDR2 YDEGEE. The CDR3 extends over 16 amino acids. The CDR3 here is CASSLLHDRVDQPQHF. CDR3 bases: TGTGCCAGCAGCTTACTACATGACAGGGTCGATCAGCCCCAGCATTTT.

The V call is TRBV20-1, the J call TRBJ2-7; 10 bases align to TRBD1. Germline-derived CDR1 and CDR2 are DFQATT and SNEGSKA (reference sequence). The V and J ends lost 2 bases and 6 bases, in that order; junction bases with no gene match: 10. This CDR3 spans 15 amino acids. The CDR3 region is CSARSETGGLCEQYF. CDR3 coding DNA: TGCAGTGCTAGATCTGAGACAGGGGGCTTGTGCGAGCAGTACTTC.

The chain uses TRBV20-1 and TRBJ1-2, with 7 bases that match TRBD1. Per the germline V gene, CDR1 is DFQATT and CDR2 is SNEGSKA (reference sequence). This CDR3 comprises 16 residues. J gave up 7 bases and V 6 bases, and 20 bases lay outside the gene matches. Written as DNA, the CDR3 is TGCAGTGCCCACCGCCCTAAACACAGGGGCCAGGGTGGCTACACCTTC. Protein sequence: CSAHRPKHRGQGGYTF.

This clonotype was seen repeatedly, ten times or more. This sequence joins TRBV27 and TRBJ2-7; 7 nucleotides align to TRBD1. V gave up 6 bases and J gave up 4 bases; unmatched junction bases: 6. The germline gives CDR1 MNHEY, CDR2 SMNVEV (reference sequence). There are 13 residues in the CDR3. The CDR3 DNA sequence: TGTGCCAGCAGATGGACAGGAGCGTACGAGCAGTACTTC. Its translation: CASRWTGAYEQYF.

This rearrangement joins TRBV28 to TRBJ1-2; possible D gene TRBD1, 6 bases. Trimming stripped 2 bases from V and 4 bases from J, with 11 bases between. The CDR3 runs 14 residues. Germline lookup yields CDR1 MDHEN and CDR2 SYDVKM. CDR3 DNA: TGTGCCAGCAGTTTAAACAGGGCTACCTATGGCTACACCTTC. This sequence encodes CASSLNRATYGYTF.

This clonotype turned up a few times. The chain is built from TRBV4-1 and TRBJ2-2; no firm D call. This CDR3 region has 14 residues. V dropped 3 bases and J dropped 1 base, with 6 bases sitting between them. Germline V gives CDR1 MGHRA, CDR2 YSYEKL. Here the CDR3 DNA reads TGCGCCAGCAGCCACGTATTGAACACCGGGGAGCTGTTTTTT. Translated, it gives CASSHVLNTGELFF.

This clonotype was found a few times. The chain employs TRBV4-2 and TRBJ1-4; D gene ambiguous. Trimming stripped 0 bases from V and 5 bases from J, with 10 bases between. The V gene's germline CDR1 is LGHNA and CDR2 YNFKEQ. This CDR3 region has 15 residues. The CDR3 nucleotides are TGTGCCAGCAGCCAAGATTCGCCGCCAAATGAAAAACTGTTTTTT. Translation: CASSQDSPPNEKLFF.

This clonotype was counted between two and nine times. V is TRBV5-1 and J is TRBJ2-7, with D perhaps matching TRBD2 (5 bases). This CDR3 contains 15 residues. Per the germline V gene, CDR1 is SGHRS and CDR2 is YFSETQ. V was clipped by 4 bases and J by 1 base, with 15 bases between them. The CDR3 sequence: CASSTLGTSSYEQYF. The CDR3 bases are TGCGCCAGCAGCACTCTTGGTACTAGTTCCTACGAGCAGTACTTC.

The V call is TRBV19, the J call TRBJ2-7, with D tentatively TRBD1 (6 bases). The CDR3 has 16 residues. Germline CDR1 is LNHDA and CDR2 is SQIVND (reference sequence). The V and J ends lost 4 bases and 0 bases respectively, with 16 bases between them. In DNA, the CDR3 is TGTGCCAGTAGTAAGAGGGTGGGACATGACTCCTACGAGCAGTACTTC. Protein product: CASSKRVGHDSYEQYF.

The chain recombines TRBV28 with TRBJ2-3; 14 bases agree with TRBD2. The CDR3 contains 17 residues. From germline, CDR1 is MDHEN and CDR2 SYDVKM. Trimming removed 4 bases from V and 0 bases from J; junction bases left unmatched: 3. CDR3 residues: CASSWGLAGDSTDTQYF. CDR3 coding DNA: TGTGCCAGCAGTTGGGGACTAGCGGGGGATAGCACAGATACGCAGTATTTT.

The chain is built from TRBV6-5 and TRBJ2-4, with D perhaps TRBD1 (6 bases). Trimming took off 4 bases at V and 8 bases at J, with 21 bases between the two ends. The CDR3 covers 16 residues. Germline CDR1 MNHEY, CDR2 SVGAGI. The CDR3 protein is CASSFRQAVLGDIQYF. The CDR3 DNA follows: TGTGCCAGCAGTTTCCGACAGGCGGTTTTAGGAGACATTCAGTACTTC.

This clonotype was observed many times. The chain carries TRBV29-1 and TRBJ2-7; 9 nucleotides agree with TRBD1. The CDR3 length is 14 residues. The trim removed 5 bases at V and 6 bases at J, leaving 11 bases unmatched. Germline assignment: CDR1 SQVTM and CDR2 ANQGSEA. The CDR3 DNA reads as TGCAGCGTTAATAGGGGACAGGGAGCGATCGAGCAGTACTTC. Translation: CSVNRGQGAIEQYF.

This clonotype has a handful of counts. V is TRBV5-1 and J is TRBJ1-4; D gene unclear. Germline loops: CDR1 SGHRS, CDR2 YFSETQ. Trimming shortened V by 5 bases and J by 0 bases, and 11 bases separated the two germline ends. The CDR3 spans 15 residues. The CDR3 here is CASSGETTTNEKLFF. The CDR3 nucleotides read TGCGCCAGCAGTGGGGAAACCACAACTAATGAAAAACTGTTTTTT.

The chain employs TRBV10-3 and TRBJ1-4, with TRBD1 as a possible D gene (6 bases). Deletions cut 6 bases from V and 5 bases from J, with 10 bases between. The CDR3 runs 13 residues. The V gene's germline CDR1 is ENHRY and CDR2 SYGVKD. Here the CDR3 DNA reads TGTGCCATCAGGTCGACAGGAAATGAAAAACTGTTTTTT. This codes for CAIRSTGNEKLFF.

This clonotype has just one count. The rearrangement links TRBV5-6 to TRBJ2-7; D gene uncertain. Germline CDR1 reads SGHDT; CDR2 reads YYEEEE. V lost 2 bases and J 6 bases, leaving 18 bases between the germline ends. This CDR3 contains 15 residues. The CDR3 reads CASSLPAPEMREQYF. In DNA form, the CDR3 reads TGTGCCAGCAGCTTACCCGCCCCGGAAATGCGCGAGCAGTACTTC.

This clonotype was observed many times. The V call is TRBV28, the J call TRBJ2-5; D tentatively reads TRBD1 or TRBD2 (5 bases each). V dropped 8 bases and J dropped 3 bases, with 13 bases sitting between them. CDR3 length equals 13 residues. Per the germline V gene, CDR1 is MDHEN and CDR2 is SYDVKM. CDR3 nucleotides: TGTGCCAGCCCTGGGGCGAGGGAAGAGACCCAGTACTTC. This encodes CASPGAREETQYF.

This chain connects TRBV4-2 to TRBJ2-2; 11 nucleotides line up with TRBD2. Per the germline V gene, CDR1 is LGHNA and CDR2 is YNFKEQ. Germline trimming cut 6 bases from V and 4 bases from J; bases unmatched to any gene: 1. The CDR3 has 14 residues. The CDR3 nucleotides read TGTGCCAGCAGGCTAGCGGGAGGCACCGGGGAGCTGTTTTTT. Residues: CASRLAGGTGELFF.

The chain links TRBV18 to TRBJ1-1, with D possibly TRBD1 on 5 matching bases. Between the trimmed V and J ends, which lost 1 base and 7 bases, there was a span of 16 bases. CDR3 length: 15 residues. Germline values: CDR1 KGHSH, CDR2 LQKENI. CDR3 DNA sequence: TGTGCCAGCTCACCACGAAGCGACAGCGAGCTTGAAGCTTTCTTT. The encoded protein is CASSPRSDSELEAFF.

The genes are TRBV28 and TRBJ2-7; weak D call: TRBD1 (6 bases). Germline V gives CDR1 MDHEN, CDR2 SYDVKM. The CDR3 sequence is 18 residues long. Trimming took 4 bases from V and 4 from J, leaving 26 bases between them. The CDR3 is CASSYSSSGGQGLYEQYF. The CDR3 coding sequence is TGTGCCAGCAGTTACTCGAGCTCAGGCGGGCAGGGGTTGTACGAGCAGTACTTC.

This clonotype was seen a handful of times. This chain joins TRBV3-1 and TRBJ2-4, with D perhaps matching TRBD2 (5 bases). Germline-derived CDR1 and CDR2 are LGHDT and YNNKEL (reference sequence). This CDR3 is built from 12 residues. V gave up 0 bases and J gave up 9 bases, with 6 bases separating them. In DNA, the CDR3 is TGTGCCAGCAGCCAAGAAGGGAGCATTCAGTACTTC. As protein: CASSQEGSIQYF.

This clonotype was detected ten times or more. This chain connects TRBV28 to TRBJ2-2, with D possibly being TRBD1 (6 bases). The CDR3 runs 16 residues. V gave up 4 bases and J gave up 2 bases, with 14 bases separating them. Per the germline V gene, CDR1 is MDHEN and CDR2 is SYDVKM. The CDR3 DNA follows: TGTGCCAGCAGTTCCGCCGGGACACATAACACCGGGGAGCTGTTTTTT. Translation gives CASSSAGTHNTGELFF.

V gene TRBV2 combines with J gene TRBJ1-1, with a tentative D call TRBD1 (5 bases). The CDR3 runs 16 residues. Germline CDR1 SNHLY, CDR2 FYNNEI. Trimming cost V 6 bases and J 0 bases, with 17 bases left between them. The CDR3 DNA sequence: TGTGCCAGCAGCTCCCACGCGTCAGGGTTGAACACTGAAGCTTTCTTT. Translated: CASSSHASGLNTEAFF.

This clonotype showed up many times. This sequence joins TRBV6-5 and TRBJ1-2; D is undetermined. CDR1 is MNHEY, CDR2 SVGAGI, per germline. The CDR3 sequence is 13 residues long. V was clipped by 0 bases and J by 8 bases, with 10 bases between them. The CDR3 protein is CASSYSGSNGYTF. CDR3 DNA: TGTGCCAGCAGTTACTCTGGGTCAAACGGCTACACCTTC.

With respect to this clonotype: Being one base from a much bigger clone, this may be a read error. Since the CDR3 does not end with the conserved phenylalanine or tryptophan, this likely comes from a read error. The chain uses TRBV11-2 and TRBJ2-2, with D unclear. The CDR3 length is 13 residues. V lost 3 bases and J lost 5, with 7 bases in between. The V gene's germline CDR1 is SGHAT and CDR2 FQNNGV. The CDR3: CASSFLFTGELFS. The CDR3 DNA is TGTGCCAGCAGCTTCTTGTTTACCGGGGAGCTGTTTTCT.

The chain joins TRBV29-1 to TRBJ1-1, with 9 bases aligning to TRBD1. The J segment lost 12 bases and the V segment lost 6 bases, leaving 8 bases of the junction unmatched. The CDR3 spans 11 residues. The germline V gene encodes CDR1 SQVTM and CDR2 ANQGSEA. CDR3 amino acids: CSVWGQGMSFF. The DNA of the CDR3 is TGCAGCGTCTGGGGACAGGGAATGTCTTTCTTT.